Listed below are T cell receptor beta chains from one sample, sequenced in a study of T cell responses to AZD1222 COVID-19 vaccine. Only in-frame clones appear in the TCRdb table, and some are missing; sequencing was by immunoSEQ multiplex PCR. This table holds approximately 180,000 clones, about 91% found once. The source material was peripheral blood, sampled on day 0 of AZD1222 vaccination. The receptors come from an adult in good health. The CDR3 runs from the conserved cysteine through the conserved F or W. Each record gives: clone size, V gene, J gene, D gene, CDR3 DNA, CDR3 protein. The D gene is left open where the match is weak. For some rows the clone size is stated as once, few or many, or as a class when expanded; others skip it.

NA	TRBV5-4	TRBJ2-5	TRBD2	TGTGCCAGCAGCCGCGGGGGGGCGGGACAAGAGACCCAGTACTTC	CASSRGGAGQETQYF
NA	TRBV28	TRBJ2-7	TRBD2	TGTGCCAGCAGTCGGGGGGGCTCCTACGAGCAGTACTTC	CASSRGGSYEQYF
once	TRBV6-5	TRBJ2-2	NA	TGTGCCAGCACCCTGGGGGCAGCGAACACCGGGGAGCTGTTTTTT	CASTLGAANTGELFF
NA	TRBV23-1	TRBJ1-3	NA	TGCGCCAGCAGTCAAAGGGACGGAGGAAACACCATATATTTT	CASSQRDGGNTIYF
NA	TRBV2	TRBJ2-7	TRBD1	TGTGCCAGTTTCAGGGCAGGGGGCTACGAGCAGTACTTC	CASFRAGGYEQYF
NA	TRBV29-1	TRBJ2-2	TRBD2	TGCAGCGTTGACGGACTAGCGGGGATCACCGGGGAGCTGTTTTTT	CSVDGLAGITGELFF
NA	TRBV27	TRBJ1-2	NA	TGTGCCAGCAGTTACGCCTTCTCATCCCCTAACTATGGCTACACCTTC	CASSYAFSSPNYGYTF
NA	TRBV5-5	TRBJ1-1	TRBD1	TGTGCCAGCAGCCCACAGGGGCGCCCTGAAGCTTTCTTT	CASSPQGRPEAFF
NA	TRBV28	TRBJ1-4	NA	TGTGCCAGCAGAAGCGACTCCCCTGGTTACGAAAAACTGTTTTTT	CASRSDSPGYEKLFF
NA	TRBV30	TRBJ1-2	TRBD1	TGTGCCTGGAGTGTACATTCTACAGGGGGGGTCTATGGCTACACCTTC	CAWSVHSTGGVYGYTF
NA	TRBV21-1	TRBJ1-4	NA	TGTGCCAGCAGCAAAGGGACAGCCTCTGCAACTAATGAAAAACTGTTTTTT	CASSKGTASATNEKLFF
NA	TRBV11-2	TRBJ1-1	NA	TGTGCCAGCAGCTTCCGGACAGAGAACACTGAAGCTTTCTTT	CASSFRTENTEAFF
NA	TRBV11-1	TRBJ1-6	NA	TGTGCCAGCAGCTTAGCGCCGTCCGGATCACCCCTCCACTTT	CASSLAPSGSPLHF
NA	TRBV18	TRBJ1-5	NA	TGTGCCAGCTCAACAGGGAGCAATCAGCCCCAGCATTTT	CASSTGSNQPQHF
NA	TRBV24-1	TRBJ2-7	NA	TGTGCCACCAGGGTTCCTCCCTACGAGCAGTACTTC	CATRVPPYEQYF
NA	TRBV5-1	TRBJ1-6	TRBD1	TGCGCCAGCAGCCTCGGGACAGGGGCCCTAATTAATTCACCCCTCCACTTT	CASSLGTGALINSPLHF
NA	TRBV20-1	TRBJ1-4	NA	TGCAGTGCTAATGAAAAACTGTTTTTT	CSANEKLFF
once	TRBV5-1	TRBJ2-1	NA	TGCGCCAGCAGCTTTTCCGCAAACAATGAGCAGTTCTTC	CASSFSANNEQFF
NA	TRBV5-1	TRBJ2-1	TRBD1	TGCGCCAGCAGCGTCCGGGACAGGGAAACTCAACTCAATCACAATGAGCAGTTCTTC	CASSVRDRETQLNHNEQFF
NA	TRBV7-3	TRBJ1-1	NA	TGTGCCAGCAGCCCGAATGTCGGGAGCACTGAAGCTTTCTTT	CASSPNVGSTEAFF
NA	TRBV4-1	TRBJ2-7	NA	TGCGCCAGCAGCCAAGGGTTACAGGCATCCCTCTACGAGCAGTACTTC	CASSQGLQASLYEQYF
NA	TRBV30	TRBJ2-2	NA	TGTGCCTGGAAGGGGGTGTCGGTATCCGGGGAGCTGTTTTTT	CAWKGVSVSGELFF
once	TRBV5-1	TRBJ2-7	NA	TGCGCCAGCAGCTTGGGTCAGGGGATCGATCCTCGGAGAAGCGAGCAGTACTTC	CASSLGQGIDPRRSEQYF
once	TRBV7-2	TRBJ1-2	NA	TGTGCCAGCAGTTCGGGGGGGGTCAACTATGGCTACACCTTC	CASSSGGVNYGYTF
NA	TRBV6-5	TRBJ2-7	NA	TGTGCCAGCATGGGGAGGTCACGCGAGCAGTACTTC	CASMGRSREQYF
NA	TRBV11-1	TRBJ1-5	NA	TGTGCCAGCAGCCCCGAACAGCCCCAGCATTTT	CASSPEQPQHF
NA	TRBV18	TRBJ1-2	NA	TGTGCCAGCTCACCAGGGGACGGGAACTATGGCTACACCTTC	CASSPGDGNYGYTF
NA	TRBV19	TRBJ1-5	TRBD1	TGTGCCAGTAGTAGCCCTACAGGGGGGAATCAGCCCCAGCATTTT	CASSSPTGGNQPQHF
NA	TRBV7-6	TRBJ2-5	NA	TGTGCCAGCAGCGTTACTAACAGGGAGACCCAGTACTTC	CASSVTNRETQYF
NA	TRBV19	TRBJ2-5	NA	TGTGCCAGTAGTACAGCAGGGGACCAAGAGACCCAGTACTTC	CASSTAGDQETQYF
NA	TRBV19	TRBJ1-5	TRBD1	TGTGCCAGTAGTATTGGAACCGGGACAGCCAGTTTTCAGCCCCAGCATTTT	CASSIGTGTASFQPQHF
NA	TRBV29-1	TRBJ1-2	NA	TGCAGCGTTGGGCGGGGGGATGGCTACACCTTC	CSVGRGDGYTF
NA	TRBV11-2	TRBJ2-7	NA	TGTGCCAGCAGCTTTTCCGGGACCACCTACGAGCAGTACTTC	CASSFSGTTYEQYF
NA	TRBV5-1	TRBJ1-2	TRBD1	TGCGCCAGCAGCTTGGTCCAGGGGGCGGACGGCTACACCTTC	CASSLVQGADGYTF
NA	TRBV11-2	TRBJ2-2	NA	TGTGCCAGCAGCTCGTTCACCGGGGAGCTGTTTTTT	CASSSFTGELFF
NA	TRBV28	TRBJ2-3	NA	TGTGCCAGCAGTTCACCGGGCACAGATACGCAGTATTTT	CASSSPGTDTQYF
NA	TRBV15	TRBJ2-4	NA	TGTGCCACCAGCAGAGTTCAGGGTATAGCCAAAAACATTCAGTACTTC	CATSRVQGIAKNIQYF
NA	TRBV12-3/TRBV12-4	TRBJ1-5	NA	TGTGCCAGCAGTTTGGGGAATCAGCCCCAGCATTTT	CASSLGNQPQHF
NA	TRBV1	TRBJ2-3	NA	TGCACCAGCAGCCAGGATAGCGGGGGGGCCCCAGATACGCAGTATTTT	CTSSQDSGGAPDTQYF
once	TRBV24-1	TRBJ2-3	NA	TGTGCCACCAGTGAATACTCGCGGGACAGACGCACAGATACGCAGTATTTT	CATSEYSRDRRTDTQYF
NA	TRBV6-4	TRBJ2-5	NA	TGTGCCAGCAGTGACTCGAGAACTCCGTTCTTAGGTGAAGAGACCCAGTACTTC	CASSDSRTPFLGEETQYF
once	TRBV2	TRBJ1-2	NA	TGTGCCAGCAGTCAATGGAACCAACGGGGCTACACCTTC	CASSQWNQRGYTF
NA	TRBV6-5	TRBJ1-6	NA	TGTGCCAGCAGTCGAACCTATTCACCCCTCCACTTT	CASSRTYSPLHF
NA	TRBV5-6	TRBJ2-5	NA	TGTGCCAGCAGCTTGTGGGGGGCGGGAGAGACCCAGTACTTC	CASSLWGAGETQYF
NA	TRBV19	TRBJ2-1	NA	TGTGCCAGTACTCCATCCGGGACTCGCTACTACAATGAGCAGTTCTTC	CASTPSGTRYYNEQFF
NA	TRBV6-5	TRBJ1-1	TRBD1	TGTGCCAGCAGTTACGGGCAGGGGGTGGCTTTCTTT	CASSYGQGVAFF
NA	TRBV2	TRBJ2-7	NA	TGTGCCAGCAGTGAACGTGGGGGACGGTTTTACGAGCAGTACTTC	CASSERGGRFYEQYF
NA	TRBV9	TRBJ1-1	NA	TGTGCCAGCAGCGTACAACAGGGCAGGAACACTGAAGCTTTCTTT	CASSVQQGRNTEAFF
NA	TRBV28	TRBJ1-3	NA	TGTGCCAGCATTCCGACCTCGGGCGGCGGAAACACCATATATTTT	CASIPTSGGGNTIYF
NA	TRBV30	TRBJ2-3	NA	TGTGCCTGGAGTCAGGGTCTCCCGGAGGGCACAGATACGCAGTATTTT	CAWSQGLPEGTDTQYF
NA	TRBV5-6	TRBJ1-6	TRBD1	TGTGCCAGCAGCTTGGAGGCAGGGGGGTGGATTTCACCCCTCCACTTT	CASSLEAGGWISPLHF
NA	TRBV7-3	TRBJ1-1	NA	TGTGCCAGCAGCTTACGGTCGTCGAACACTGAAGCTTTCTTT	CASSLRSSNTEAFF
NA	TRBV7-6	TRBJ2-3	NA	TGTGCCAGCAGCCTCTCCCCCGGGGCAGATACGCAGTATTTT	CASSLSPGADTQYF
NA	TRBV10-3	TRBJ2-5	NA	TGTGCCATCAGGGGGGGCGGGGAGACCCAGTACTTC	CAIRGGGETQYF